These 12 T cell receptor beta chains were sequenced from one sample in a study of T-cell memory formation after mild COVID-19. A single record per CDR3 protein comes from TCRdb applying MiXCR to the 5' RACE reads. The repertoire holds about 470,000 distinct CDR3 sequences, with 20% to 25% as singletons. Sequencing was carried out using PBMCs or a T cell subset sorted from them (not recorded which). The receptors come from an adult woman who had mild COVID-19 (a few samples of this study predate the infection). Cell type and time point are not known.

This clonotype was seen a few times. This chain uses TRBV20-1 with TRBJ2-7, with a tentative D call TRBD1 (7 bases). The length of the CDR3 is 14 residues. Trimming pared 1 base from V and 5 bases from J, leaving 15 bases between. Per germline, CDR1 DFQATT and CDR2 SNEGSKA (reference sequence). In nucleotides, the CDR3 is TGCAGTGCTAGAGTAGGAGGGGGCCAAAACGAGCAGTACTTC. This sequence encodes CSARVGGGQNEQYF.

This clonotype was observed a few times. CDR3 in DNA: TGTGCCATCAGTGAGGTGACAGGCCCGGAGACCCAGTACTTC. Residues: CAISEVTGPETQYF. V and J are TRBV10-3 and TRBJ2-5; the D gene is possibly TRBD1 (6 bases). Trimming shortened V by 2 bases and J by 5 bases, and 12 bases separated the two germline ends. This CDR3 has 14 residues. In germline, CDR1 is ENHRY, CDR2 SYGVKD.

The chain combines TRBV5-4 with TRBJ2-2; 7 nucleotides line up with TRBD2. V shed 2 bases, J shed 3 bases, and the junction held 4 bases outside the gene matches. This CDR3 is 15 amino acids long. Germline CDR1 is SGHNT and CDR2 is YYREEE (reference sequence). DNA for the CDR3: TGTGCCAGCAGCTTTGGACTAGAGTACACCGGGGAGCTGTTTTTT. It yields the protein CASSFGLEYTGELFF.

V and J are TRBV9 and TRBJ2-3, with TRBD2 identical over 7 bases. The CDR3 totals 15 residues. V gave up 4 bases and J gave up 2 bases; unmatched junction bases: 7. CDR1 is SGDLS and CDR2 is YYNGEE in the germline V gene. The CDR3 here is CASSPRGGITDTQYF. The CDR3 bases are TGTGCCAGCAGCCCCCGCGGGGGAATCACAGATACGCAGTATTTT.

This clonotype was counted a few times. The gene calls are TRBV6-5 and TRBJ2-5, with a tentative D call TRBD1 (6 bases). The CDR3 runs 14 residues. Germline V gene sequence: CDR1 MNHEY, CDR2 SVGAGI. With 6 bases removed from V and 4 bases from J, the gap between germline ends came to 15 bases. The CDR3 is CASRYRDITETQYF. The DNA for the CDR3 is TGTGCCAGCAGGTACAGGGATATAACAGAGACCCAGTACTTC.

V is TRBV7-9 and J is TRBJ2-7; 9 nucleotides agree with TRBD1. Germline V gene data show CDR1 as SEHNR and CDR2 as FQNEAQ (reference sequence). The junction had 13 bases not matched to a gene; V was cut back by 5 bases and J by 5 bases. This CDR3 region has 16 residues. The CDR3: CASSMAVGTGSHEQYF. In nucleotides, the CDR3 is TGTGCCAGCAGCATGGCTGTGGGGACAGGGAGCCACGAGCAGTACTTC.

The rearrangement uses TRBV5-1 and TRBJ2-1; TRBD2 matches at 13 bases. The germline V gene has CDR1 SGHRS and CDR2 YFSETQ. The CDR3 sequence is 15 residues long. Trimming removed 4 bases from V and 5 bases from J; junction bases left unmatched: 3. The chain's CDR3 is CASSGLAGAHNEQFF. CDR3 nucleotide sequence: TGCGCCAGCAGCGGACTAGCGGGGGCTCACAATGAGCAGTTCTTC.

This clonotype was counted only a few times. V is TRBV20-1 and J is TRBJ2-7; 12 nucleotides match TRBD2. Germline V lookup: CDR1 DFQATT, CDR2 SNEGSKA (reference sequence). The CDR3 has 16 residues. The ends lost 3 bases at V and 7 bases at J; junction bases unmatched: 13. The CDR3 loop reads CSASWLAGGPLVEQYF. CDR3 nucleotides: TGCAGTGCTAGTTGGCTAGCGGGAGGGCCCCTAGTAGAGCAGTACTTC.

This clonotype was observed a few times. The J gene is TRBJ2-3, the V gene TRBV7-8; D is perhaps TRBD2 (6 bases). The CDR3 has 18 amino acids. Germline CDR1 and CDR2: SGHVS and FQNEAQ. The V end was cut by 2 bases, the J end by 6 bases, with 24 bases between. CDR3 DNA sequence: TGTGCCAGCAGCTTAAGGAGGGTTGGGCGGGACTTGGCCGATACGCAGTATTTT. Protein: CASSLRRVGRDLADTQYF.

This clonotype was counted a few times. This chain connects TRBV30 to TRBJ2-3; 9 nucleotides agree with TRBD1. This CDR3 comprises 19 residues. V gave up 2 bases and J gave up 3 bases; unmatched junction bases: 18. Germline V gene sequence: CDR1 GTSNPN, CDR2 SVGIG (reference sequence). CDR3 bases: TGTGCCTGGAGTCCCAAGACAGGGGGGTATAGTAGTCCTACAGATACGCAGTATTTT. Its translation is CAWSPKTGGYSSPTDTQYF.

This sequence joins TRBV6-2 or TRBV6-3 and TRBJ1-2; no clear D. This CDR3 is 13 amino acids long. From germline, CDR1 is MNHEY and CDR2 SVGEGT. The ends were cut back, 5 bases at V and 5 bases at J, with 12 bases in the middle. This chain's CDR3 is CASSPPDGYGYTF. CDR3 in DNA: TGTGCCAGCAGTCCCCCGGACGGTTATGGCTACACCTTC.

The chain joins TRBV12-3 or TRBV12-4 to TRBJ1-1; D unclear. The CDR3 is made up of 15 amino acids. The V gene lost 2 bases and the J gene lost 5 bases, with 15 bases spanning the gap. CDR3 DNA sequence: TGTGCCAGCAGTTTAAACGGCAGGCTGGCGACTGAAGCTTTCTTT. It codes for CASSLNGRLATEAFF.